These 21 T cell receptor beta chains were all obtained from the same sample, sequenced in a study of OX40 agonist ivuxolimab in advanced cancers. Generated by immunoSEQ multiplex PCR, the TCRdb table keeps only in-frame clones and is missing some. The data contain 85,000 to 130,000 clones, 90% of them seen just once; the ten biggest clones take up 0.31%. Sequencing used CD4+ or CD8+ T cells sorted from blood, obtained in a trial of the OX40 agonist ivuxolimab. The source is an adult with an advanced solid tumor such as melanoma, head and neck, liver or kidney cancer.

The chain is built from TRBV7-9 and TRBJ2-1; 7 positions match TRBD2. The CDR3 contains 15 residues. Germline assignment: CDR1 SEHNR and CDR2 FQNEAQ (reference sequence). V lost 5 bases, J lost 5 bases, and 9 bases stayed unmatched. This chain's CDR3 is CASSTYGREHNEQFF. DNA of the CDR3: TGTGCCAGCAGCACCTATGGGCGGGAGCACAATGAGCAGTTCTTC.

In nucleotides, the CDR3 is TGTGCCAGCACCGGGACAGGGTCCTACAATGAGCAGTTCTTC. Amino acids: CASTGTGSYNEQFF. The rearrangement links TRBV19 to TRBJ2-1; 9 bases line up with TRBD1. The CDR3 extends over 14 amino acids. V shed 9 bases and J 1 base; nucleotides not matched to a gene: 4. Germline CDR1 and CDR2: LNHDA and SQIVND (reference sequence).

This chain uses TRBV7-3 with TRBJ2-3; no clear D. Germline lookup yields CDR1 SGHTA and CDR2 FQGTGA. This CDR3 has 15 amino acids. V was shortened by 5 bases and J by 6 bases, with 18 bases between the two germline ends. The CDR3 here is CASSPSTRLWDTQYF. CDR3 DNA sequence: TGTGCCAGCAGCCCCTCCACCCGCCTGTGGGATACGCAGTATTTT.

This clone has a handful of counts. V gene TRBV9 combines with J gene TRBJ2-2, with TRBD1 as a possible D gene (6 bases). V was shortened by 2 bases and J by 4 bases, with 9 bases between the two germline ends. Per the germline V gene, CDR1 is SGDLS and CDR2 is YYNGEE. The CDR3 is 14 residues long. DNA for the CDR3: TGTGCCAGCAGCGTCGGACAGAGCACCGGGGAGCTGTTTTTT. Protein: CASSVGQSTGELFF.

This clone appeared a single time. V gene TRBV19 combines with J gene TRBJ2-7, with D possibly matching TRBD1 (6 bases). Germline CDR1 reads LNHDA; CDR2 reads SQIVND (reference sequence). V lost 4 bases to trimming and J lost 6 bases, with 16 bases between them. This CDR3 spans 14 amino acids. The CDR3 reads CASSTRARTAEQYF. Written as DNA, the CDR3 is TGTGCCAGTAGTACCCGAGCCCGGACAGCCGAGCAGTACTTC.

This chain connects TRBV9 to TRBJ2-7, with D hard to call. The CDR3 consists of 13 residues. CDR1 is SGDLS and CDR2 is YYNGEE in the germline V gene. V lost 2 bases and J lost 5, with 11 bases in between. The CDR3 reads CASSVGQADEQYF. In nucleotides, the CDR3 is TGTGCCAGCAGCGTCGGGCAGGCCGACGAGCAGTACTTC.

This chain links TRBV13 with TRBJ2-1, with 13 nucleotides matching TRBD2. CDR3 size: 16 residues. CDR1 and CDR2 (germline): PRHDT, FYEKMQ (reference sequence). Trimming at V came to 1 base and at J to 9 bases, leaving 6 bases not matched to a gene. CDR3 sequence (DNA): TGTGCCAGCAGCTTAGTCGGGACTAGCGGGAATGGTGAGCAGTTCTTC. This sequence encodes CASSLVGTSGNGEQFF. Full variable domain (missing parts from reference TRBV13 and TRBJ2-1): AAGVIQSPRHLIKEKRETATLKCYPIPRHDTVYWYQQGPGQDPQFLISFYEKMQSDKGSIPDRFSAQQFSDYHSELNMSSLELGDSALYFCASSLVGTSGNGEQFFGPGTRLTVL.

The chain links TRBV2 to TRBJ1-3; the D gene is possibly TRBD1 (6 bases). Looked up from germline, CDR1 is SNHLY and CDR2 is FYNNEI. The CDR3 totals 16 residues. V lost 3 bases to trimming and J lost 1 base, with 13 bases between them. This CDR3 reads CASSDGQWQSGNTIYF. CDR3 DNA: TGTGCCAGCAGTGACGGACAGTGGCAATCTGGAAACACCATATATTTT.

V gene TRBV6-5 combines with J gene TRBJ2-5, with a possible D match to TRBD2 (5 bases). Looked up from germline, CDR1 is MNHEY and CDR2 is SVGAGI. This CDR3 has 14 residues. V was trimmed by 2 bases and J by 5 bases, leaving 12 bases between them. The CDR3 DNA is TGTGCCAGCAGTTACGGACCAGGCGGGGAGACCCAGTACTTC. Amino acid sequence: CASSYGPGGETQYF.

The chain uses TRBV7-2 and TRBJ2-5, with D hard to call. This CDR3 is 13 amino acids long. The germline gives CDR1 SGHTA, CDR2 FQGNSA. V lost 5 bases, J lost 1 base, and 8 bases lay in between. CDR3 residues: CASSPLPQETQYF. The CDR3, as DNA: TGTGCCAGCAGCCCCTTGCCCCAAGAGACCCAGTACTTC.

The chain uses TRBV11-2 and TRBJ2-3; D may correspond to TRBD1 or TRBD2 (5 bases each). Germline assignment: CDR1 SGHAT and CDR2 FQNNGV. This CDR3 region has 15 residues. V was cut by 5 bases and J by 1 base, with 13 bases left in between. The CDR3 sequence: CASSAGAWGTDTQYF. Here the CDR3 DNA reads TGTGCCAGCAGCGCCGGGGCCTGGGGCACAGATACGCAGTATTTT.

The rearrangement joins TRBV19 to TRBJ2-6; TRBD1 agrees at 8 bases. The CDR3 runs to 18 residues. The junction had 16 bases not matched to a gene; V was cut back by 8 bases and J by 4 bases. Germline assignment: CDR1 LNHDA and CDR2 SQIVND (reference sequence). CDR3 DNA sequence: TGTGCCAGTGCCAAGCGAGCACAGGGGGTCGCCGGGGCCAACGTCCTGACTTTC. The encoded protein is CASAKRAQGVAGANVLTF.

The V gene is TRBV6-1, the J gene TRBJ1-4, with a possible D match to TRBD1 (5 bases). The CDR3 is made up of 14 amino acids. V gave up 8 bases and J gave up 0 bases, with 10 bases separating them. Germline V CDR1 and CDR2: MNHNS, SASEGT. The CDR3 here is CASGRGTTNEKLFF. CDR3 nucleotide sequence: TGTGCCAGCGGCCGGGGGACAACTAATGAAAAACTGTTTTTT.

The chain has TRBV7-2 and TRBJ2-7; TRBD2 might be the D (6 bases). CDR1 and CDR2 (germline): SGHTA, FQGNSA. CDR3 length equals 14 residues. V gave up 8 bases and J gave up 1 base, with 15 bases separating them. The CDR3 DNA sequence: TGTGCCAGCCGGACGATGGAGGGGTCCTACGAGCAGTACTTC. This codes for CASRTMEGSYEQYF.

The chain employs TRBV5-1 and TRBJ2-7, with TRBD2 matching 7 bases. CDR3 size: 16 residues. J gave up 4 bases and V 4 bases, and 14 bases lay outside the gene matches. CDR1 SGHRS and CDR2 YFSETQ come from the germline V gene. In DNA form, the CDR3 reads TGCGCCAGCAGCCCGAACTCGGGGAGGGTAACGTACGAGCAGTACTTC. Translated, it gives CASSPNSGRVTYEQYF.

The CDR3 loop reads CASSFLAGTYEQYF. In nucleotides, the CDR3 is TGTGCCAGCAGTTTCCTAGCGGGGACCTACGAGCAGTACTTC. V is TRBV28 and J is TRBJ2-7; 9 bases fit TRBD2. Germline V lookup: CDR1 MDHEN, CDR2 SYDVKM. With V trimmed by 3 bases and J by 2 bases, 2 bases remained unmatched. This CDR3 is 14 amino acids long.

The V call is TRBV6-5, the J call TRBJ2-2, with D perhaps matching TRBD1 (7 bases). The V gene's germline CDR1 is MNHEY and CDR2 SVGAGI. Trimming took off 4 bases at V and 5 bases at J, with 14 bases between the two ends. The CDR3 sequence is 15 residues long. The CDR3 reads CASSLARGVTGELFF. The CDR3, as DNA: TGTGCCAGCAGTTTAGCCAGGGGGGTTACCGGGGAGCTGTTTTTT.

The rearrangement joins TRBV7-9 to TRBJ2-1; 9 nucleotides line up with TRBD2. The CDR3 totals 15 residues. Losses at the gene ends were 1 base for V and 5 bases for J; bases not matched to a gene: 3. The germline V gene encodes CDR1 SEHNR and CDR2 FQNEAQ (reference sequence). The CDR3 sequence: CASSLGTSANNEQFF. The CDR3 DNA reads TGTGCCAGCAGCTTAGGGACTAGCGCGAACAATGAGCAGTTCTTC.

This chain joins TRBV2 and TRBJ2-1; D ambiguous. V was cut by 11 bases and J by 4 bases, with 15 bases left in between. This CDR3 comprises 13 residues. Germline CDR1 SNHLY, CDR2 FYNNEI. This CDR3 is CASSTDGYNEQFF. CDR3 nucleotides: TGTGCCTCTTCAACGGACGGATACAATGAGCAGTTCTTC.

The rearrangement uses TRBV7-6 and TRBJ2-5; 9 nucleotides line up with TRBD1. Germline CDR1 SGHVS, CDR2 FNYEAQ. V lost 7 bases to trimming and J lost 3 bases; unmatched junction nucleotides: 3. This CDR3 contains 13 residues. The CDR3 nucleotides read TGTGCCAGCAAAAGGACAGGGGAAGAGACCCAGTACTTC. Its protein is CASKRTGEETQYF.

The chain uses TRBV9 and TRBJ1-1; 7 bases fit TRBD1. CDR1 SGDLS and CDR2 YYNGEE come from the germline V gene. The V and J ends lost 5 bases and 3 bases, in that order; junction bases with no gene match: 16. This CDR3 comprises 17 residues. In DNA, the CDR3 is TGTGCCAGCAGTATCAGAGACAGGGAAATATTGGACACTGAAGCTTTCTTT. Its translation: CASSIRDREILDTEAFF. Variable domain in full (rest from reference TRBV9 and TRBJ1-1): DSGVTQTPKHLITATGQRVTLRCSPRSGDLSVYWYQQSLDQGLQFLIQYYNGEERAKGNILERFSAQQFPDLHSELNLSSLELGDSALYFCASSIRDREILDTEAFFGQGTRLTVV.